One and the same sample provided the 9 T cell receptor beta chains below, sequenced in a study of blood T cell repertoires in COVID-19. TCRdb's table, derived via immunoSEQ multiplex PCR, lists solely in-frame clones and lacks some. The data show 150,000 to 200,000 clones, roughly 83% seen once. Source material: peripheral blood. All receptors come from a human donor in a cohort sampled during active COVID-19.

The chain employs TRBV7-2 and TRBJ1-2, with unresolved D. This CDR3 has 13 residues. Germline loops: CDR1 SGHTA, CDR2 FQGNSA. V was cut by 4 bases and J by 7 bases, with 13 bases left in between. In nucleotides, the CDR3 is TGTGCCAGCAGCTGGTGGACGGGAACTGGCTACACCTTC. Protein: CASSWWTGTGYTF.

CDR3 loop: CASSTGDRAHEQYF. The CDR3 DNA reads as TGTGCCAGCAGCACCGGGGACAGGGCCCACGAGCAGTACTTC. This chain links TRBV7-3 with TRBJ2-7, with 9 bases identical to TRBD1. Germline CDR1 reads SGHTA; CDR2 reads FQGTGA. The V gene end was trimmed by 5 bases and the J gene end by 5 bases; junction bases not matched to a gene: 7. This CDR3 has 14 residues.

The chain uses TRBV7-6 and TRBJ2-5, with TRBD2 matching over 12 bases. Germline trimming cut 5 bases from V and 5 bases from J; bases unmatched to any gene: 15. Germline V lookup: CDR1 SGHVS, CDR2 FNYEAQ. The CDR3 extends over 18 amino acids. The CDR3 protein is CASSRPGLAGRGGETQYF. DNA for the CDR3: TGTGCCAGCAGCCGACCCGGACTAGCGGGAAGGGGGGGCGAGACCCAGTACTTC.

This rearrangement joins TRBV6-5 to TRBJ1-1, with no clear D. The V gene lost 1 base and the J gene lost 1 base, with 7 bases spanning the gap. CDR3 length: 14 residues. Germline CDR1 MNHEY, CDR2 SVGAGI. CDR3 coding DNA: TGTGCCAGCAGTTACTATCGGGAGAACACTGAAGCTTTCTTT. Translated: CASSYYRENTEAFF.

This chain connects TRBV6-6 to TRBJ2-7; tentatively, D is TRBD1 (6 bases). Trimming pared 0 bases from V and 3 bases from J, leaving 9 bases between. This CDR3 comprises 14 residues. Germline V gene sequence: CDR1 MNHNY, CDR2 SVGAGI (reference sequence). The CDR3: CASSYSIQGYEQYF. In DNA, the CDR3 is TGTGCCAGCAGTTACTCAATACAGGGCTACGAGCAGTACTTC.

This chain joins TRBV28 and TRBJ1-1; unclear D gene. The CDR3 length is 15 residues. Germline CDR1 reads MDHEN; CDR2 reads SYDVKM. Trimming removed 5 bases from V and 5 bases from J, with 18 bases in between. Here the CDR3 DNA reads TGTGCCAGCAGTGGAGACCCTTCTTTGAGGACTGAAGCTTTCTTT. It yields the protein CASSGDPSLRTEAFF.

This clone appeared a few times. J is TRBJ1-2 and V is TRBV7-9; 9 bases are a match to TRBD1. The junction had 1 base not matched to a gene; V was cut back by 6 bases and J by 5 bases. CDR3 length equals 12 residues. Germline V CDR1 and CDR2: SEHNR, FQNEAQ (reference sequence). Here the CDR3 DNA reads TGTGCCAGCAGACAGGGGGCTTATGGCTACACCTTC. Translated: CASRQGAYGYTF.

This sequence joins TRBV5-1 and TRBJ1-6, with a possible D match to TRBD1 (5 bases). Germline CDR1 is SGHRS and CDR2 is YFSETQ. The CDR3 is 14 amino acids. V shed 4 bases and J shed 8 bases, with 13 bases lying between them. The DNA for the CDR3 is TGCGCCAGCAGCCCGGACACAACCTATTCACCCCTCCACTTT. This encodes CASSPDTTYSPLHF.

The chain has TRBV15 and TRBJ2-7; 8 bases line up with TRBD2. Trimming at V came to 0 bases and at J to 0 bases, leaving 7 bases not matched to a gene. The germline gives CDR1 LNHNV, CDR2 YYDKDF (reference sequence). This CDR3 is built from 17 residues. The CDR3 reads CATSREAGVSFSYEQYF. DNA of the CDR3: TGTGCCACCAGCAGAGAAGCGGGGGTGTCTTTCTCCTACGAGCAGTACTTC.